The 14 T cell receptor beta chains given below trace back to one sample, sequenced in a study of OX40 agonist ivuxolimab in advanced cancers. Libraries were built with the immunoSEQ multiplex PCR assay. Sourced from immuneACCESS, this table was stored by TCRdb with only in-frame sequences that have V and J called. A share of the clones is absent; for the studies checked, an unresolved V gene accounts for under half, and the remainder has no known explanation. The sample has tens of thousands of clones on record, about 79% of them singletons. Roughly 24% of the sample lies in the top ten. The sample here was CD4+ or CD8+ T cells sorted from blood, taken in a trial of the OX40 agonist ivuxolimab. Receptors were obtained from an adult with an advanced solid tumor such as melanoma, head and neck, liver or kidney cancer.

The chain couples TRBV7-9 to TRBJ2-3; D not certain. V was cut by 2 bases and J by 0 bases, with 6 bases left in between. From germline, CDR1 is SEHNR and CDR2 FQNEAQ (reference sequence). This CDR3 region has 14 residues. The CDR3 coding sequence is TGTGCCAGCAGCTTATTGTCTAGCACAGATACGCAGTATTTT. This translates into CASSLLSSTDTQYF. The full variable domain, rest sourced from reference TRBV7-9 and TRBJ2-3, is DTGVSQNPRHKITKRGQNVTFRCDPISEHNRLYWYRQTLGQGPEFLTYFQNEAQLEKSRLLSDRFSAERPKGSFSTLEIQRTEQGDSAMYLCASSLLSSTDTQYFGPGTRLTVL.

The chain couples TRBV14 to TRBJ2-5; D gene uncertain. The V gene lost 1 base and the J gene lost 5 bases, with 11 bases spanning the gap. Per germline, CDR1 SGHDN and CDR2 FVKESK. This CDR3 is built from 14 residues. Written as DNA, the CDR3 is TGTGCCAGCAGCCAAGTCCAGAAAGCGGAGACCCAGTACTTC. The encoded protein is CASSQVQKAETQYF.

This rearrangement joins TRBV19 to TRBJ2-3; TRBD2 aligns across 8 bases. The V segment lost 3 bases and the J segment 3 bases; nucleotides outside the gene matches: 5. Looked up from germline, CDR1 is LNHDA and CDR2 is SQIVND (reference sequence). The CDR3 consists of 15 residues. The CDR3 spells CASSIAGGGTDTQYF. CDR3 nucleotides: TGTGCCAGTAGTATCGCGGGGGGCGGGACAGATACGCAGTATTTT.

V usage is TRBV4-2 and J usage is TRBJ2-5, with 8 bases fitting TRBD2. The V gene's germline CDR1 is LGHNA and CDR2 YNFKEQ. V trimming: 1 base; J trimming: 2 bases; junction bases outside the gene matches: 3. CDR3 length equals 15 residues. CDR3 amino acids: CASSQGLASQETQYF. CDR3 bases: TGTGCCAGCAGCCAAGGACTAGCGAGTCAAGAGACCCAGTACTTC.

The chain carries TRBV28 and TRBJ2-7; TRBD2 matches 7 bases. The V and J ends lost 6 bases and 0 bases, in that order; junction bases with no gene match: 8. CDR1 is MDHEN and CDR2 is SYDVKM in the germline V gene. The CDR3 has 15 amino acids. CDR3 region: CASSTRGGVSYEQYF. In nucleotides, the CDR3 is TGTGCCAGCAGCACCCGGGGAGGGGTCTCCTACGAGCAGTACTTC. Full variable domain (rest looked up from reference TRBV28 and TRBJ2-7): DVKVTQSSRYLVKRTGEKVFLECVQDMDHENMFWYRQDPGLGLRLIYFSYDVKMKEKGDIPEGYSVSREKKERFSLILESASTNQTSMYLCASSTRGGVSYEQYFGPGTRLTVT.

V is TRBV5-8 and J is TRBJ2-3, with 8 bases lining up with TRBD2. The CDR3 extends over 17 amino acids. Unmatched junction bases numbered 10, after V lost 4 bases and J lost 0 bases. Germline V lookup: CDR1 SGHTS, CDR2 YDEGEE. As DNA, the CDR3 is TGTGCCAGCAGCCCCCTGCGGGGGGCGACCAGCACAGATACGCAGTATTTT. Translation: CASSPLRGATSTDTQYF. Complete variable domain (other parts from reference TRBV5-8 and TRBJ2-3): EAGVTQSPTHLIKTRGQQATLRCSPISGHTSVYWYQQALGLGLQFLLWYDEGEERNRGNFPPRFSGRQFPNYSSELNVNALELEDSALYLCASSPLRGATSTDTQYFGPGTRLTVL.

V usage is TRBV5-1 and J usage is TRBJ1-2; tentative D call: TRBD1 (6 bases). The length of the CDR3 is 14 residues. Germline V CDR1 and CDR2: SGHRS, YFSETQ. Trimming took off 4 bases at V and 0 bases at J, with 10 bases between the two ends. The CDR3 reads CASSLQGTNYGYTF. The CDR3, as DNA: TGCGCCAGCAGCCTGCAGGGGACTAACTATGGCTACACCTTC.

V and J are TRBV5-4 and TRBJ2-6; 8 nucleotides line up with TRBD1. The CDR3 sequence is 17 residues long. Germline CDR1 SGHNT, CDR2 YYREEE (reference sequence). Trimming took 4 bases from V and 0 from J; bases not matched to a gene: 6. CDR3 sequence (DNA): TGTGCCAGCAGCCTGGGACAGGATAACTCTGGGGCCAACGTCCTGACTTTC. Protein: CASSLGQDNSGANVLTF.

The chain combines TRBV27 with TRBJ2-7; 9 bases agree with TRBD1. V lost 5 bases, J lost 2 bases, and 4 bases stayed unmatched. This CDR3 has 14 residues. The V gene's germline CDR1 is MNHEY and CDR2 SMNVEV (reference sequence). This CDR3 reads CASSPTGGPYEQYF. In nucleotides, the CDR3 is TGTGCCAGCAGTCCTACAGGGGGCCCCTACGAGCAGTACTTC.

The V call is TRBV28, the J call TRBJ2-7; D might be TRBD2 (6 bases). With 4 bases removed from V and 3 bases from J, the gap between germline ends came to 19 bases. The CDR3 covers 16 residues. Germline assignment: CDR1 MDHEN and CDR2 SYDVKM. The CDR3, as DNA: TGTGCCAGCAGTTATTCGAGGGAGGCCGAAATCTACGAGCAGTACTTC. Its translation is CASSYSREAEIYEQYF.

The genes are TRBV4-3 and TRBJ2-3; 8 positions agree with TRBD2. The trim removed 0 bases at V and 2 bases at J, leaving 10 bases unmatched. The germline CDR1 and CDR2 sequences are LGHNA and YSLEER. There are 18 residues in the CDR3. Here the CDR3 DNA reads TGCGCCAGCAGCCAAGACTACGCCGGGGGGGCCCTCACAGATACGCAGTATTTT. Amino acids: CASSQDYAGGALTDTQYF.

CDR3 loop: CASSYSSNTGELFF. The CDR3 DNA follows: TGTGCCAGCAGTTACAGTTCGAACACCGGGGAGCTGTTTTTT. The chain uses TRBV6-5 and TRBJ2-2, with D unclear. Germline CDR1 is MNHEY and CDR2 is SVGAGI. This CDR3 contains 14 residues. Deletions cut 2 bases from V and 0 bases from J, with 4 bases between.

This chain links TRBV12-1 with TRBJ2-3; the tabulated D call, TRBD2, remains unverified against the DNA. TRBV12-1 is an annotated pseudogene. This CDR3 has 15 amino acids. This CDR3 is CASMGTSGETDTQYF. The DNA of the CDR3 is TGTGCCAGCATGGGGACTAGCGGGGAGACAGATACGCAGTATTTT.

The J gene is TRBJ2-7, the V gene TRBV7-6; D is possibly TRBD2 (6 bases). V shed 5 bases and J shed 7 bases, with 12 bases lying between them. The CDR3 has 12 amino acids. CDR1 is SGHVS, CDR2 FNYEAQ, per germline. This CDR3 is CASSPRGIEQYF. For the CDR3, the DNA is TGTGCCAGCAGCCCCCGCGGGATAGAGCAGTACTTC.